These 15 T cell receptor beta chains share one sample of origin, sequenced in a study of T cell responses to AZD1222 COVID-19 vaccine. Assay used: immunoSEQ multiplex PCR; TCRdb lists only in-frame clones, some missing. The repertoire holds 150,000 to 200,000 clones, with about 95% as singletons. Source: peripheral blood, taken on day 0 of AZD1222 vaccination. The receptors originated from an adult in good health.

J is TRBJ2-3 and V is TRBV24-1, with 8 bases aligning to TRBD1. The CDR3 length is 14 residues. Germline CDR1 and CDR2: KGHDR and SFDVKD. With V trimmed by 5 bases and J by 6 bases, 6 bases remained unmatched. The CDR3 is CATSGAGGVDTQYF. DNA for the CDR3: TGTGCCACCAGTGGGGCAGGGGGCGTCGATACGCAGTATTTT.

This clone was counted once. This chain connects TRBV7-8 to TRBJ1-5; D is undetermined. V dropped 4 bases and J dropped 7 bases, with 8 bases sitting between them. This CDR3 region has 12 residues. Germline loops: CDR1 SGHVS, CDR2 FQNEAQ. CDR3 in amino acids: CASSSRGQPQHF. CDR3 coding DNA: TGTGCCAGCAGCTCGAGAGGGCAGCCCCAGCATTTT.

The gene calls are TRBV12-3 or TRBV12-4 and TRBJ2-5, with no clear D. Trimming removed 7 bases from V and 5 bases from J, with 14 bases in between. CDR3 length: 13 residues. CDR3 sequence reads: CASTLGPRETQYF. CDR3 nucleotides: TGTGCCAGCACCCTCGGGCCTCGGGAGACCCAGTACTTC.

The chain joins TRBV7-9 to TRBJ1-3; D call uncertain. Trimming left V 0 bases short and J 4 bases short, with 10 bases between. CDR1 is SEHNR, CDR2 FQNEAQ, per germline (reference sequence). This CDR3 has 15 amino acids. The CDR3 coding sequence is TGTGCCAGCAGCTTAGCGGGCGGAAGAGGAAACACCATATATTTT. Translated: CASSLAGGRGNTIYF.

CDR3 DNA sequence: TGTGCCACCAGCAGAGATATTTCGCCAGTCTATGGCTACACCTTC. This codes for CATSRDISPVYGYTF. The rearrangement links TRBV15 to TRBJ1-2; unclear D gene. CDR3 size: 15 residues. The germline V gene has CDR1 LNHNV and CDR2 YYDKDF (reference sequence). The V and J ends lost 0 bases and 4 bases respectively, with 12 bases between them.

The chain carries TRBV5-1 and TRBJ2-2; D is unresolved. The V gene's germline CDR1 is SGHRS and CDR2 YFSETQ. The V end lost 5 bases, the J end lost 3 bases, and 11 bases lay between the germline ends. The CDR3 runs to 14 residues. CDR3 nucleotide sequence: TGCGCCAGCAGGAACCGGACGGACACCGGGGAGCTGTTTTTT. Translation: CASRNRTDTGELFF.

This CDR3 reads CASSIYGRSTEAFF. For the CDR3, the DNA is TGTGCCAGTAGTATATATGGCAGGTCCACTGAAGCTTTCTTT. This chain uses TRBV19 with TRBJ1-1, with D uncertain. This CDR3 has 14 amino acids. Looked up from germline, CDR1 is LNHDA and CDR2 is SQIVND (reference sequence). V was pared by 2 bases and J by 4 bases, with 11 bases between.

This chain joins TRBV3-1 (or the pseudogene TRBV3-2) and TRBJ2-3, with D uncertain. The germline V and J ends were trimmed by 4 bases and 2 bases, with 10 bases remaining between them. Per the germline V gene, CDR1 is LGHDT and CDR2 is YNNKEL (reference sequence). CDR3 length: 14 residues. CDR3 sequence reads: CASSPLDLTDTQYF. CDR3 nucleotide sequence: TGTGCCAGCAGCCCCCTAGACCTCACAGATACGCAGTATTTT.

CDR3: CSASGNTDTQYF. The DNA for the CDR3 is TGCAGTGCTAGTGGGAACACAGATACGCAGTATTTT. The V gene is TRBV20-1, the J gene TRBJ2-3; D is ambiguous. The CDR3 is made up of 12 amino acids. CDR1 is DFQATT and CDR2 is SNEGSKA in the germline V gene (reference sequence). V shed 3 bases and J shed 2 bases, with 6 bases lying between them.

CDR3 coding DNA: TGTGCCAGTACCTTTAGCGGGGGTGAAAAACTGTTTTTT. Translating gives CASTFSGGEKLFF. This chain joins TRBV19 and TRBJ1-4, with a possible D match to TRBD1 (5 bases). Germline V gene data show CDR1 as LNHDA and CDR2 as SQIVND (reference sequence). This CDR3 contains 13 residues. The V and J ends lost 7 bases and 7 bases respectively, with 13 bases between them.

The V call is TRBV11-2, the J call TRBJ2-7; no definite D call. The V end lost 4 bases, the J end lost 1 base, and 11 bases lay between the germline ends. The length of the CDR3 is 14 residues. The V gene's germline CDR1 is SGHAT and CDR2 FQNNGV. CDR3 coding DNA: TGTGCCAGCAGCTCGTTTGACCCATCCTACGAGCAGTACTTC. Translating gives CASSSFDPSYEQYF.

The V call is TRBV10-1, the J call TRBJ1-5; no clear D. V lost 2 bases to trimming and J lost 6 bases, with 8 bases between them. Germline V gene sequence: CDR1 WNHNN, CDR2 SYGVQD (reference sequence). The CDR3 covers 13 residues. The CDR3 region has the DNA TGCGCCAGCAGTGAGGGAAGCGGTCAGCCCCAGCATTTT. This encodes CASSEGSGQPQHF.

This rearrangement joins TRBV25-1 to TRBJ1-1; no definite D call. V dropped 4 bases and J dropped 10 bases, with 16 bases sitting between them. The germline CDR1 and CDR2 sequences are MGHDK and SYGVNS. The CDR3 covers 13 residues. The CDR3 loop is CASSARPGGRAFF. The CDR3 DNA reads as TGTGCCAGCAGTGCCCGGCCCGGAGGTAGAGCTTTCTTT. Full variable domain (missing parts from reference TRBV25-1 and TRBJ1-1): EADIYQTPRYLVIGTGKKITLECSQTMGHDKMYWYQQDPGMELHLIHYSYGVNSTEKGDLSSESTVSRIRTEHFPLTLESARPSHTSQYLCASSARPGGRAFFGQGTRLTVV.

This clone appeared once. In DNA, the CDR3 is TGTGCCAGTAGTATCCTCCCCGGGGGGGTATACGAGCAGTACTTC. It codes for CASSILPGGVYEQYF. The chain couples TRBV19 to TRBJ2-7; 8 bases are shared with TRBD2. Germline trimming cut 3 bases from V and 4 bases from J; bases unmatched to any gene: 8. Germline V gene lookup returns CDR1 LNHDA and CDR2 SQIVND (reference sequence). The CDR3 covers 15 residues.

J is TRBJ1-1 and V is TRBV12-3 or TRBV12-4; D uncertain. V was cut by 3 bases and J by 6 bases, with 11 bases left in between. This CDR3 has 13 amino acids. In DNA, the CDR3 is TGTGCCAGCAGTTTTAAGGGTAGGTCTGAAGCTTTCTTT. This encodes CASSFKGRSEAFF.